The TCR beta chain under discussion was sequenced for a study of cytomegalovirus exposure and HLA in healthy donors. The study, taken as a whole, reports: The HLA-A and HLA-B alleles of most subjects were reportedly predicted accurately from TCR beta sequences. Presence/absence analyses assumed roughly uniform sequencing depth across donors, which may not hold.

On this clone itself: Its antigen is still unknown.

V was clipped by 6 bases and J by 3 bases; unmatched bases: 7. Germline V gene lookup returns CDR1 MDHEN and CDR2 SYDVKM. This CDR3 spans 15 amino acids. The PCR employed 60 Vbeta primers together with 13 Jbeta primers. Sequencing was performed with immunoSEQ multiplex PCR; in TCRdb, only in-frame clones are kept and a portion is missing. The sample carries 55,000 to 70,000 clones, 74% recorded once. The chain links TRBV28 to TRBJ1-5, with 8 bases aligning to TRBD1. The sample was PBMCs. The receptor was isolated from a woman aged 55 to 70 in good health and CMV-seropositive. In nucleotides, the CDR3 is TGTGCCAGCAGGCCGGGACAGGTCTACAATCAGCCCCAGCATTTT. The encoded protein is CASRPGQVYNQPQHF.